The clone carrying this T cell receptor beta chain was detected only once. No antigen is known for it. The sample belongs to a study of chemoradiotherapy in HPV16-positive cancers. General study points: Only a couple of HPV16-positive patients supplied the functional HPV-specificity definition. In HPV16-positive patients, HPV-responsive T-cell expansion tracked better recurrence-free survival. During treatment, candidate HPV-specific clones and E7-related motifs expanded in tumor.

TCRdb keeps only in-frame clones here, not all; method: immunoSEQ multiplex PCR. The table shows roughly 16,000 clones, with about four fifths occurring only once. Germline CDR1 SGHRS, CDR2 YFSETQ. CDR3 size: 13 residues. After removal of 2 bases from V and 5 bases from J, the junction contained 3 bases not matched to a gene. The origin of this receptor is a human donor with HPV-associated anogenital cancer. The chain combines TRBV5-1 with TRBJ2-7; TRBD1 matches 8 bases. Sampling was done from a patient who underwent chemoradiotherapy. The chain's CDR3 is CASSLGQGDEQYF. Written as DNA, the CDR3 is TGCGCCAGCAGCTTAGGACAGGGTGACGAGCAGTACTTC. Together with reference TRBV5-1 and TRBJ2-7, the CDR3 gives the full variable domain: KAGVTQTPRYLIKTRGQQVTLSCSPISGHRSVSWYQQTPGQGLQFLFEYFSETQRNKGNFPGRFSGRQFSNSRSEMNVSTLELGDSALYLCASSLGQGDEQYFGPGTRLTVT.